Shown below are 6 T cell receptor beta chains from a single sample sequenced in a study of T cell repertoires in cytomegalovirus infection. MiXCR, applied by TCRdb to the reads, yields one record per CDR3 protein. The table records 250,000 to 350,000 distinct CDR3 sequences, about a quarter of them present only once. Material for sequencing was PBMCs. These TCRs come from a human donor in good health (CMV status not recorded). Some clones in this sample may be carry-over from other donors' samples.

The rearrangement joins TRBV5-1 to TRBJ2-3; TRBD1 or TRBD2 may be the D gene (5 bases each). Per the germline V gene, CDR1 is SGHRS and CDR2 is YFSETQ. This CDR3 region has 14 residues. The V end was cut by 3 bases, the J end by 4 bases, with 12 bases between. In DNA form, the CDR3 reads TGCGCCAGCAGCTGGGACCCATGGGCAGATACGCAGTATTTT. Its translation is CASSWDPWADTQYF. Full variable domain (outside the CDR3, taken from reference TRBV5-1 and TRBJ2-3): KAGVTQTPRYLIKTRGQQVTLSCSPISGHRSVSWYQQTPGQGLQFLFEYFSETQRNKGNFPGRFSGRQFSNSRSEMNVSTLELGDSALYLCASSWDPWADTQYFGPGTRLTVL.

The CDR3 DNA follows: TGTGCCAGCAGTTTAGGGAGGGGAGGCACCCGTGGCTACACCTTC. Translated, it gives CASSLGRGGTRGYTF. The rearrangement uses TRBV28 and TRBJ1-2, with D possibly TRBD1 on 5 matching bases. This CDR3 is 15 amino acids long. The V and J ends lost 2 bases and 7 bases respectively, with 17 bases between them. The germline CDR1 and CDR2 sequences are MDHEN and SYDVKM.

This clonotype was detected ten times or more. V and J are TRBV10-3 and TRBJ2-7, with D hard to call. Looked up from germline, CDR1 is ENHRY and CDR2 is SYGVKD. The CDR3 has 11 amino acids. V was shortened by 4 bases and J by 4 bases, with 5 bases between the two germline ends. The CDR3 DNA sequence: TGTGCCATCAGTGCTATGTACGAGCAGTACTTC. Translated, it gives CAISAMYEQYF.

The chain recombines TRBV10-3 with TRBJ2-5; D possibly corresponds to TRBD2 (5 bases). This CDR3 spans 15 amino acids. In germline, CDR1 is ENHRY, CDR2 SYGVKD. Between the trimmed V and J ends, which lost 4 bases and 5 bases, there was a span of 17 bases. CDR3 loop: CAISVVQRSQETQYF. The CDR3 DNA is TGTGCCATCAGTGTGGTTCAGCGGAGTCAGGAGACCCAGTACTTC.

Notes on this clonotype: This may be a read error: a much more frequent sequence differs by one nucleotide. The chain employs TRBV7-2 and TRBJ2-6, with a tentative D call TRBD2 (6 bases). Deletions cut 5 bases from V and 6 bases from J, with 17 bases between. The CDR3 extends over 16 amino acids. In germline, CDR1 is SGHTA, CDR2 FQGNSA. The CDR3 nucleotides are TGTGCCAGCAGCCTCCAGCTAGGGACTGAGGCCAACGTCCTGACTTTC. Protein sequence: CASSLQLGTEANVLTF.

This clonotype was seen ten or more times. V gene TRBV11-2 combines with J gene TRBJ2-2; maybe TRBD2 (6 bases). V dropped 5 bases and J dropped 1 base, with 11 bases sitting between them. There are 15 residues in the CDR3. Germline loops: CDR1 SGHAT, CDR2 FQNNGV. In DNA, the CDR3 is TGTGCCAGCAGCCGGGTGGGGGGGAACACCGGGGAGCTGTTTTTT. Translated: CASSRVGGNTGELFF.